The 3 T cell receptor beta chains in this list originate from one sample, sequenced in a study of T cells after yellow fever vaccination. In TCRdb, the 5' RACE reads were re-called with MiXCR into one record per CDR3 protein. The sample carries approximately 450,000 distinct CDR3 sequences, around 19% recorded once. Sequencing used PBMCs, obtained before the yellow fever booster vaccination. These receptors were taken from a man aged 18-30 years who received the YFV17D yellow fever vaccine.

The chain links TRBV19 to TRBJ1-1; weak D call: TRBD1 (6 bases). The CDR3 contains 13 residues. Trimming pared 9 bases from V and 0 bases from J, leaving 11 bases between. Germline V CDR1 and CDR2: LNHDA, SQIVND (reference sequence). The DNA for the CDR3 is TGTGCCAGCGGGGCAGGGGTGAACACTGAAGCTTTCTTT. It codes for CASGAGVNTEAFF.

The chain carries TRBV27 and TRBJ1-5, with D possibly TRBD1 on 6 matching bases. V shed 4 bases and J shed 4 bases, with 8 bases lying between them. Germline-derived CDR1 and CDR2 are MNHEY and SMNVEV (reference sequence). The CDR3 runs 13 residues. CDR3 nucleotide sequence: TGTGCCAGCAGTTCGGACAGTAATCAGCCCCAGCATTTT. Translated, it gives CASSSDSNQPQHF.

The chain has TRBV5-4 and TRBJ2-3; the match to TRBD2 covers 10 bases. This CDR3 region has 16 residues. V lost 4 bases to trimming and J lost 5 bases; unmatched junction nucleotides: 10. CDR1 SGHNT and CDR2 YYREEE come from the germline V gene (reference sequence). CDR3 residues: CASSNSLAGNLDTQYF. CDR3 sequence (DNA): TGTGCCAGCAGCAATTCACTAGCGGGGAATTTAGATACGCAGTATTTT. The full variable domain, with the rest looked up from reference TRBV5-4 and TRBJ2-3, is ETGVTQSPTHLIKTRGQQVTLRCSSQSGHNTVSWYQQALGQGPQFIFQYYREEENGRGNFPPRFSGLQFPNYSSELNVNALELDDSALYLCASSNSLAGNLDTQYFGPGTRLTVL.